These T cell receptor beta chains were read from a single sample in a study of cytomegalovirus exposure and HLA in healthy donors. Method: immunoSEQ multiplex PCR; TCRdb's copy keeps in-frame clones and lacks some. This sample's clone table lists around 160,000 clones. Sample: PBMCs. Every receptor here comes from a woman aged 45-60 years in good health and CMV-seronegative. The conserved cysteine and the conserved F or W are not part of the CDR3 here. The order of the fields is V gene, J gene, CDR3 protein.

TRBV5-1	TRBJ1-2	ASSLGQGGYGYT
TRBV27	TRBJ1-2	ASSFGGAYGYT
TRBV7-9	TRBJ2-7	ASSLSSGAEQY
TRBV7-3	TRBJ1-1	ASSLRYNTEAF
TRBV7-8	TRBJ2-2	ASNNRGTGELF
TRBV27	TRBJ1-2	ASSSGRGPRGGYT
TRBV7-3	TRBJ2-7	ASSLASGNSYEQY
TRBV9	TRBJ2-1	ASSVASGRLGEQF
TRBV7-8	TRBJ1-5	ASGRDRGSPQH
TRBV30	TRBJ2-7	AWGGTGSSYEQY